These 25 T cell receptor beta chains share one sample of origin, sequenced in a study of vaccination effects on CD4 cells after COVID-19. The assay was immunoSEQ multiplex PCR, and TCRdb's table has in-frame clones only and misses some. The sample holds approximately 30,000 clones, over 65% seen once. The antigens these receptors bind are not known. Pools of viral peptides were used by the ViraFEST assay to expand antigen-specific CD4+ T cells ahead of sequencing. It was after approximately 11 days of culture that CD4+ T cells were isolated. None of the vaccinated had previously contracted SARS-CoV-2, and their nucleocapsid antibodies tested negative. The sample consisted of CD4+ T cells from PBMCs cultured with HCoV-NL63 spike peptides, taken before COVID-19 vaccination. The receptors originated from a human donor who received a COVID-19 vaccine.

The rearrangement uses TRBV12-5 and TRBJ1-1; D unresolved. Germline CDR1 reads LGHNT; CDR2 reads FRNRAP. V was shortened by 3 bases and J by 1 base, with 18 bases between the two germline ends. The CDR3 is 17 amino acids. DNA of the CDR3: TGTGCTAGTGGTTTCGCACAGTTCCCTACTAAGAACACTGAAGCTTTCTTT. Residues: CASGFAQFPTKNTEAFF.

The chain uses TRBV18 and TRBJ2-3, with 8 bases that match TRBD2. The CDR3 contains 18 residues. V was pared by 1 base and J by 1 base, with 10 bases of the junction left unmatched. Germline V lookup: CDR1 KGHSH, CDR2 LQKENI. Here the CDR3 DNA reads TGTGCCAGCTCACCACAACGGACCGGGAGGGGAGGCACAGATACGCAGTATTTT. This encodes CASSPQRTGRGGTDTQYF.

The table lists this clone with a few counts. The V gene is TRBV4-3, the J gene TRBJ1-6; unclear D gene. The germline V gene encodes CDR1 LGHNA and CDR2 YSLEER. The CDR3 contains 17 residues. Trimming took off 1 base at V and 0 bases at J, with 10 bases between the two ends. Written as DNA, the CDR3 is TGCGCCAGCAGCCAAGCTGAGGCTAGCTCCTATAATTCACCCCTCCACTTT. The encoded protein is CASSQAEASSYNSPLHF.

The chain has TRBV27 and TRBJ1-1; D not certain. V lost 2 bases to trimming and J lost 1 base, with 11 bases between them. CDR3 length: 15 residues. Germline lookup yields CDR1 MNHEY and CDR2 SMNVEV (reference sequence). CDR3 sequence: CASSLNAGKNTEAFF. For the CDR3, the DNA is TGTGCCAGCAGTTTAAATGCAGGAAAGAACACTGAAGCTTTCTTT.

This clone was seen a few times. The CDR3 loop is CASSLGTFNTEAFF. The CDR3, as DNA: TGTGCCAGCAGCTTAGGGACATTTAACACTGAAGCTTTCTTT. The chain combines TRBV7-2 with TRBJ1-1, with a possible D match to TRBD1 (5 bases). CDR3 size: 14 residues. V lost 1 base and J 2 bases, leaving 8 bases between the germline ends. CDR1 and CDR2 (germline): SGHTA, FQGNSA.

The chain couples TRBV7-2 to TRBJ2-1, with TRBD2 matching over 10 bases. Germline loops: CDR1 SGHTA, CDR2 FQGNSA. The CDR3 extends over 15 amino acids. V lost 0 bases, J lost 9 bases, and 5 bases stayed unmatched. CDR3 sequence: CASSLASGRAVEQFF. CDR3 in DNA: TGTGCCAGCAGCTTAGCCAGCGGGAGGGCCGTTGAGCAGTTCTTC.

This sequence joins TRBV28 and TRBJ1-1, with a weak D call TRBD1 (5 bases). The CDR3 extends over 16 amino acids. CDR1 MDHEN and CDR2 SYDVKM come from the germline V gene. V shed 8 bases and J shed 10 bases, with 29 bases lying between them. CDR3 in DNA: TGTGCCAGCCTTCCTACTCCGGGCCTCAAAGGAAGGGGAGCTTTCTTT. Its protein product is CASLPTPGLKGRGAFF.

This chain connects TRBV5-1 to TRBJ2-7; D might be TRBD1 or TRBD2, each matching 5 bases. Trimming removed 4 bases at V and 2 bases at J, with 13 bases between. Germline CDR1 and CDR2: SGHRS and YFSETQ. The CDR3 has 14 residues. In DNA form, the CDR3 reads TGCGCCAGCAGCCCCGGGACGCAGACCTACGAGCAGTACTTC. It codes for CASSPGTQTYEQYF.

The chain employs TRBV5-1 and TRBJ1-1; D remains unclear. Trimming removed 4 bases at V and 1 base at J, with 8 bases between. This CDR3 is 13 amino acids long. Germline CDR1 reads SGHRS; CDR2 reads YFSETQ. DNA of the CDR3: TGCGCCAGCAGCACTAATCCGAACACTGAAGCTTTCTTT. Its translation is CASSTNPNTEAFF.

The J gene is TRBJ1-1, the V gene TRBV6-4, with TRBD1 as a possible D gene (6 bases). Germline assignment: CDR1 MRHNA and CDR2 SNTAGT. V dropped 5 bases and J dropped 5 bases, with 15 bases sitting between them. This CDR3 is 14 amino acids long. The DNA of the CDR3 is TGTGCCAGCAGTCCGGGGGCTTCGGGGACTGAAGCTTTCTTT. Residues: CASSPGASGTEAFF.

The sample holds one count of this clone. This chain joins TRBV25-1 and TRBJ2-7; the match to TRBD1 covers 11 bases. CDR3 length: 15 residues. Germline V gene data show CDR1 as MGHDK and CDR2 as SYGVNS. The V segment lost 3 bases and the J segment 6 bases; nucleotides outside the gene matches: 7. The DNA of the CDR3 is TGTGCCAGCAGTGATACCGGGACAGGGGGACGCGAGCAGTACTTC. This sequence encodes CASSDTGTGGREQYF.

In its sample, this clone was seen once. The V call is TRBV6-5, the J call TRBJ1-1, with a weak D call TRBD1 (5 bases). Looked up from germline, CDR1 is MNHEY and CDR2 is SVGAGI. V was pared by 5 bases and J by 1 base, with 11 bases between. The CDR3 runs to 14 residues. The CDR3 DNA is TGTGCCAGCAGTCCGACAGACCAGAACACTGAAGCTTTCTTT. It translates to CASSPTDQNTEAFF.

The V gene is TRBV30, the J gene TRBJ2-7; 8 nucleotides agree with TRBD2. J lost 0 bases, V lost 0 bases, and 1 base had no gene match. This CDR3 comprises 14 residues. Germline-derived CDR1 and CDR2 are GTSNPN and SVGIG (reference sequence). This chain's CDR3 is CAWSVSGSSYEQYF. The CDR3 DNA follows: TGTGCCTGGAGTGTAAGCGGGAGCTCCTACGAGCAGTACTTC.

This chain joins TRBV5-8 and TRBJ2-3; D is uncertain. The V and J ends lost 3 bases and 2 bases respectively, with 7 bases between them. CDR1 SGHTS and CDR2 YDEGEE come from the germline V gene. The CDR3 covers 13 residues. The CDR3 DNA is TGTGCCAGCAGCTCGACCTTCACAGATACGCAGTATTTT. Residues: CASSSTFTDTQYF.

The chain is built from TRBV6-5 and TRBJ1-3; D unclear. Trimming took 7 bases from V and 0 from J, leaving 13 bases between them. The germline CDR1 and CDR2 sequences are MNHEY and SVGAGI. The CDR3 length is 15 residues. The CDR3 coding sequence is TGTGCCAGCATCACCAACAGCCTCTCTGGAAACACCATATATTTT. Protein: CASITNSLSGNTIYF.

The chain has TRBV19 and TRBJ1-5; a weak D match, TRBD1 (5 bases). This CDR3 comprises 14 residues. V shed 3 bases and J shed 5 bases, with 11 bases lying between them. Germline V gene sequence: CDR1 LNHDA, CDR2 SQIVND (reference sequence). The CDR3 region has the DNA TGTGCCAGTAGTATTAGGGGTTTCGATCAGCCCCAGCATTTT. Translating it yields CASSIRGFDQPQHF.

V gene TRBV5-1 combines with J gene TRBJ2-5; D possibly corresponds to TRBD2 (6 bases). The V and J ends lost 0 bases and 1 base respectively, with 13 bases between them. The CDR3 length is 16 residues. Germline V gives CDR1 SGHRS, CDR2 YFSETQ. The CDR3 loop reads CASSLDPGVVQETQYF. The CDR3 DNA is TGCGCCAGCAGCTTGGATCCGGGGGTCGTCCAAGAGACCCAGTACTTC.

This rearrangement joins TRBV12-3 or TRBV12-4 to TRBJ2-7; 8 nucleotides match TRBD2. The CDR3 sequence is 13 residues long. The V gene end was trimmed by 5 bases and the J gene end by 5 bases; junction bases not matched to a gene: 5. CDR3 protein: CASSAPGGDEQYF. The CDR3 DNA reads TGTGCCAGCAGTGCCCCGGGGGGGGACGAGCAGTACTTC.

The count of this clone is one. This chain uses TRBV11-2 with TRBJ2-3, with 8 bases that match TRBD2. Germline CDR1 reads SGHAT; CDR2 reads FQNNGV. V lost 4 bases, J lost 4 bases, and 13 bases stayed unmatched. CDR3 length: 17 residues. The CDR3 protein is CASSYFSGAVGPDTQYF. For the CDR3, the DNA is TGTGCCAGCAGCTATTTTAGCGGGGCCGTGGGTCCAGATACGCAGTATTTT.

The chain links TRBV21-1 to TRBJ1-5; the table calls TRBD1, which could not be checked here. TRBV21-1 is termed a pseudogene. CDR3 length: 17 residues. CDR3 coding DNA: TGTGCCAGCCGCATCCGCCCGCGGACAGGGTTCTATCAGCCCCAGCATTTT. Its translation: CASRIRPRTGFYQPQHF.

This sequence joins TRBV7-2 and TRBJ1-1; D is possibly TRBD1 (5 bases). Trimming removed 3 bases at V and 2 bases at J, with 7 bases between. The germline CDR1 and CDR2 sequences are SGHTA and FQGNSA. The CDR3 has 13 residues. As DNA, the CDR3 is TGTGCCAGCAGCTTGCAGGGCAACACTGAAGCTTTCTTT. As protein: CASSLQGNTEAFF. The full variable domain, rest sourced from reference TRBV7-2 and TRBJ1-1, is GAGVSQSPSNKVTEKGKDVELRCDPISGHTALYWYRQSLGQGLEFLIYFQGNSAPDKSGLPSDRFSAERTGGSVSTLTIQRTQQEDSAVYLCASSLQGNTEAFFGQGTRLTVV.

The rearrangement joins TRBV4-3 to TRBJ2-6; no clear D gene. Germline CDR1 LGHNA, CDR2 YSLEER. The V end lost 3 bases, the J end lost 2 bases, and 5 bases lay between the germline ends. The CDR3 totals 14 residues. This chain's CDR3 is CASSQQAGANVLTF. In DNA, the CDR3 is TGCGCCAGCAGCCAGCAGGCTGGGGCCAACGTCCTGACTTTC.

The chain joins TRBV30 to TRBJ2-3; TRBD2 matches 10 bases. This CDR3 has 13 amino acids. Germline values: CDR1 GTSNPN, CDR2 SVGIG (reference sequence). V shed 4 bases, J shed 8 bases, and the junction held 6 bases outside the gene matches. The CDR3 DNA is TGTGCCTGGACTAGCGGGAGAAGAGTTACGCAGTATTTT. This translates into CAWTSGRRVTQYF. The whole variable domain, filled in from reference TRBV30 and TRBJ2-3, reads SQTIHQWPATLVQPVGSPLSLECTVEGTSNPNLYWYRQAAGRGLQLLFYSVGIGQISSEVPQNLSASRPQDRQFILSSKKLLLSDSGFYLCAWTSGRRVTQYFGPGTRLTVL.

The chain uses TRBV19 and TRBJ2-3; TRBD1 agrees at 7 bases. This CDR3 comprises 17 residues. Germline CDR1 and CDR2: LNHDA and SQIVND (reference sequence). The J segment lost 0 bases and the V segment lost 5 bases, leaving 11 bases of the junction unmatched. CDR3 protein: CASSPMTGMFSTDTQYF. In DNA, the CDR3 is TGTGCCAGTAGTCCCATGACAGGGATGTTCAGCACAGATACGCAGTATTTT.

This clone was counted between two and nine times. This chain uses TRBV5-1 with TRBJ2-7, with 11 positions matching TRBD2. Germline-derived CDR1 and CDR2 are SGHRS and YFSETQ. The V gene end was trimmed by 4 bases and the J gene end by 7 bases; junction bases not matched to a gene: 10. The CDR3 covers 15 residues. The CDR3 bases are TGCGCCAGCAGCCTTTTAGCGGGGGGGACCCCGGAGCAGTACTTC. Protein product: CASSLLAGGTPEQYF.